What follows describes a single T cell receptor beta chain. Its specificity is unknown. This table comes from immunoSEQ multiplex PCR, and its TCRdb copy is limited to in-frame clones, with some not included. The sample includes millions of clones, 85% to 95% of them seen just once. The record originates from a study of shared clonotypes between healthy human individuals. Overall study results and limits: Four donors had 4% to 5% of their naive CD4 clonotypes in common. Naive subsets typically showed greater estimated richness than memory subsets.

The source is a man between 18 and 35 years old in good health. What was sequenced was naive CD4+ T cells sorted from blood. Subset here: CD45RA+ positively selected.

The CDR3 DNA follows: TGTGCCAGCAGCGTAGATCCTAGCGGGGGGGTACTGGATACGCAGTATTTT. Amino acids: CASSVDPSGGVLDTQYF. V gene TRBV9 combines with J gene TRBJ2-3; 12 nucleotides line up with TRBD2. The CDR3 has 17 amino acids. The germline CDR1 and CDR2 sequences are SGDLS and YYNGEE. V lost 0 bases to trimming and J lost 6 bases; unmatched junction nucleotides: 8. The full variable domain, its missing parts supplied by reference TRBV9 and TRBJ2-3, is DSGVTQTPKHLITATGQRVTLRCSPRSGDLSVYWYQQSLDQGLQFLIQYYNGEERAKGNILERFSAQQFPDLHSELNLSSLELGDSALYFCASSVDPSGGVLDTQYFGPGTRLTVL.